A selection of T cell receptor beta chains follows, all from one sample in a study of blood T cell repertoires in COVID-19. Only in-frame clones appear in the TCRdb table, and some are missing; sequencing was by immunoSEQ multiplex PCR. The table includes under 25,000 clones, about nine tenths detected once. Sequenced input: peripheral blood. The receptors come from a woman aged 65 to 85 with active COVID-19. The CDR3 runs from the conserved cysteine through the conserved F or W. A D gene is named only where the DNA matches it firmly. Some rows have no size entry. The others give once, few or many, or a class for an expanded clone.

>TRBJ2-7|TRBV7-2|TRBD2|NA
TGTGCCAGCAGCTTGAGCCCGCGGGGGTACGAGCAGTACTTC
CASSLSPRGYEQYF
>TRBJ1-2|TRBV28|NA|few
TGTGCCAGCACATCAACGGGGGTTCTGTACTATGGCTACACCTTC
CASTSTGVLYYGYTF
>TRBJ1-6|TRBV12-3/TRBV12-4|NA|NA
TGTGCCAGCAAACTACAGGGCGTAACCCTCCACTTT
CASKLQGVTLHF
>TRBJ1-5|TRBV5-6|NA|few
TGTGCCAGCAGCTTGTGGGCAAGCAATCAGCCCCAGCATTTT
CASSLWASNQPQHF
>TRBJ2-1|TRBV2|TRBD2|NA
TGTGCCAGCAGGGGGACTAGCGGGGGGGCCCCCCGGCAGTTCTTC
CASRGTSGGAPRQFF
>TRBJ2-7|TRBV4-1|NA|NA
TGCGCCAGCAGCCAAGACAGGCCTCCCTACGAGCAGTACTTC
CASSQDRPPYEQYF
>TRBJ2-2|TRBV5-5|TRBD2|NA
TGTGCCAGCAGCTTGGGACTAGCGGGGCCCCCGTACGGGGAGCTGTTTTTT
CASSLGLAGPPYGELFF
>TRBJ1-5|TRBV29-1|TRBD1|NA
TGCAGCGTGGGGACAGGGGTCAATCAGCCCCAGCATTTT
CSVGTGVNQPQHF
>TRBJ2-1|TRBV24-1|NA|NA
TGTGCCACCAGTGATTTTTGGGGGGACTCCTACAATGAGCAGTTCTTC
CATSDFWGDSYNEQFF
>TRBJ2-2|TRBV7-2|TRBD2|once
TGTGCCAGCAGCCCCTTCAGCGGGGGGGCCGGGGAGCTGTTTTTT
CASSPFSGGAGELFF
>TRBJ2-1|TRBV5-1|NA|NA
TGCGCCAGCAGCTTGGAGCTGGACAGTGATGAGCAGTTCTTC
CASSLELDSDEQFF
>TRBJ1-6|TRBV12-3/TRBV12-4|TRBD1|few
TGTGCCAGCAGCAGACAGGGGGGTTCACCCCTCCACTTT
CASSRQGGSPLHF
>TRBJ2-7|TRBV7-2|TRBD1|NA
TGTGCCAGCAGCTTAAGGACAGGGGGGTACGAGCAGTACTTC
CASSLRTGGYEQYF
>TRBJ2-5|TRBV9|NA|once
TGTGCCAGCAGCTCCCGGACACACCCGAATACGGAGTACCAAGAGACCCAGTACTTC
CASSSRTHPNTEYQETQYF
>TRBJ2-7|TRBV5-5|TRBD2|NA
TGTGCCAGCAGCTTTCTAGCGGGGGGAACCTACGAGCAGTACTTC
CASSFLAGGTYEQYF
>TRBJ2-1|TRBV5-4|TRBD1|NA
TGTGCCAGCAGCTTCCGACAGGGGACCCACAATGAGCAGTTCTTC
CASSFRQGTHNEQFF
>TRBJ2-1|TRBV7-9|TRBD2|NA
TGTGCCAGCAGTAACCCTCGGACTAGCGGGGGGGTCAATGAGCAGTTCTTC
CASSNPRTSGGVNEQFF
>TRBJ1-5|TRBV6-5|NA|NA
TGTGCCAGCAGCCGCCGACAGGGCAATCAGCCCCAGCATTTT
CASSRRQGNQPQHF
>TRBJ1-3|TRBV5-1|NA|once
TGCGCCAGCAGCTTGGGTAGACAGACCTCTGGAAACACCATATATTTT
CASSLGRQTSGNTIYF
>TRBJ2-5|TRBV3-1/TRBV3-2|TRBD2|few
TGTGCCAGCAGCGCACGGGGGGGTGTTCAGACCCAGTACTTC
CASSARGGVQTQYF
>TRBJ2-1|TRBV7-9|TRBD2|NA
TGTGCCAGCGCGGCGCGAGCGGGAGACAATGAGCAGTTCTTC
CASAARAGDNEQFF
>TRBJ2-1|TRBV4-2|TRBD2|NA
TGTGCCAGCAGCCAAGAAAAAGAACTAGCGGGAGAAGATGAGCAGTTCTTC
CASSQEKELAGEDEQFF
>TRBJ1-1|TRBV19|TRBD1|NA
TGTGCCAGTAGTATAAAACCGGGACAGCCGAACACTGAAGCTTTCTTT
CASSIKPGQPNTEAFF
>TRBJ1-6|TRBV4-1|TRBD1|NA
TGCGCCAGCAGCCAACTGGACAGGCAGACGAATTCACCCCTCCACTTT
CASSQLDRQTNSPLHF
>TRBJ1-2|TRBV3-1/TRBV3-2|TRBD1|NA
TGTGCCAGCAATCCGGGACAGCTGGCCTATGGCTACACCTTC
CASNPGQLAYGYTF
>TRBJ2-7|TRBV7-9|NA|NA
TGTGCCAGCAGCTTAGCGGGGGGACCGTACGAGCAGTACTTC
CASSLAGGPYEQYF
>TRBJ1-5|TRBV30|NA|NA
TGTGCCTGGAGTGTACGTGAGATCGGCAATCAGCCCCAGCATTTT
CAWSVREIGNQPQHF
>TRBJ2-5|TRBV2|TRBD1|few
TGTGCCAGCAGGCCGGACAGGGGGTTTATGGAGACCCAGTACTTC
CASRPDRGFMETQYF
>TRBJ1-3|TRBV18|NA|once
TGTGCCAGCTCACCAAGGCAATTGAGGGGAAACACCATATATTTT
CASSPRQLRGNTIYF
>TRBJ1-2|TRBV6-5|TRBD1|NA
TGTGCCAGCAGCCGAGGGGGACAGGGCATCTATGGCTACACCTTC
CASSRGGQGIYGYTF
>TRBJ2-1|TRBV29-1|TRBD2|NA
TGCAGCGTTACTCGGGGGGGCAACAATGAGCAGTTCTTC
CSVTRGGNNEQFF
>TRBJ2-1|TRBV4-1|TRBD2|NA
TGCGCCAGCAGCCAACGGCGGGGGGCCCCCTACAATGAGCAGTTCTTC
CASSQRRGAPYNEQFF
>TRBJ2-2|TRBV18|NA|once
TGTGCCAGCTCACGTTCGGGACAAGGAAGCACCGGGGAGCTGTTTTTT
CASSRSGQGSTGELFF
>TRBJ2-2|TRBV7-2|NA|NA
TGTGCCAGCAGCTTAGAGCCGGCTAGCCGAGGAAACATCGGGGAGCTGTTTTTT
CASSLEPASRGNIGELFF
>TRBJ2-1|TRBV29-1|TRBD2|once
TGCAGCGTTGAGGCGGGGGGCTTCTCCTACAATGAGCAGTTCTTC
CSVEAGGFSYNEQFF
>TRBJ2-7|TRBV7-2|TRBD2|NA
TGTGCCAGCAAAACTAGCGGGGGGAGCTACGAGCAGTACTTC
CASKTSGGSYEQYF
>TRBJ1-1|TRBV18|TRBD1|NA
TGTGCCAGCTCACCAAATCTTGCAGGGGGCAACACTGAAGCTTTCTTT
CASSPNLAGGNTEAFF
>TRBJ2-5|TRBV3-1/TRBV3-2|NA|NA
TGTGCCAGCAGCCAAAATAACGGCGGGACCCAGTACTTC
CASSQNNGGTQYF
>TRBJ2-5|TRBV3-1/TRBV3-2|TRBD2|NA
TGTGCCAGCAGCCAAGGGGGGGGACTCCACAAGTACTTC
CASSQGGGLHKYF
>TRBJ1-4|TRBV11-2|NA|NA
TGTGCCAGCAGCCCACTCGGCGAAGGGCGGGGTGAAAAACTGTTTTTT
CASSPLGEGRGEKLFF
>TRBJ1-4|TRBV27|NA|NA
TGTGCCAGCAGTCCGCTTCCTTGGTTCATCAACCGGGAAAAACTGTTTTTT
CASSPLPWFINREKLFF
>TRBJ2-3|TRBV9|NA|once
TGTGCCAGCAGCGTAGCAGCGGGCGGGAGCACAGATACGCAGTATTTT
CASSVAAGGSTDTQYF
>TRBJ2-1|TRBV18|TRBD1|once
TGTGCCAGCTCACCGCAACGAGGGGGCATCTACAATGAGCAGTTCTTC
CASSPQRGGIYNEQFF
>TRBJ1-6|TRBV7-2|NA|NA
TGTGCCAGCAGCCCAGTGGGCAGGGAAAACTCACCCCTCCACTTT
CASSPVGRENSPLHF
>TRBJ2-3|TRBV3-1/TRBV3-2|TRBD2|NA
TGTGCCAGCACTCGGACTAGCGACACAGATACGCAGTATTTT
CASTRTSDTDTQYF
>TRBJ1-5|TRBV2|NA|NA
TGTGCCAGCAGTACTAACCCCACACTTTCCACGAATCAGCCCCAGCATTTT
CASSTNPTLSTNQPQHF
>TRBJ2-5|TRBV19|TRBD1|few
TGTGCCAGCGGTCGCGGGGAGGACAGGGGTTGGAGCGAGACCCAGTACTTC
CASGRGEDRGWSETQYF
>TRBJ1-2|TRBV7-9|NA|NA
TGTGCCAGCAGCTTAGCGCGGGGGAGGGATGGCTACACCTTC
CASSLARGRDGYTF